The sequence of this TCR beta chain was determined in a study of T-cell reconstitution after alpha-beta-depleted transplantation in children. Whole-study findings and limits: By about two months after transplant, alpha-beta T cells reportedly arose from several hundred graft clones that had expanded. From surviving recipient T cells and thymic progenitors came the high day-60 TCRbeta diversity observed in some patients. T cells produced anew were the main source of T-cell counts and diversity one year after transplant.

The trim removed 1 base at V and 6 bases at J, leaving 9 bases unmatched. The germline V gene encodes CDR1 SGHRS and CDR2 YFSETQ. The CDR3 covers 17 residues. During its preparation, the TCRbeta library received unique molecular identifiers. TCRdb re-called the PCR reads through MiXCR, storing one row per CDR3 protein. The sample carries some 290,000 distinct CDR3 sequences, approximately 23% recorded once. With respect to this clonotype: Antigen unknown.

The sample in question was PBMCs, mostly from graft donor cells, obtained 180 days after TCRalphabeta/CD19-depleted stem cell transplant. The source of this sequence is a male patient younger than 18 who had a stem cell transplant for acute lymphoblastic leukemia, so the T cells may come from the graft donor. This chain uses TRBV5-1 with TRBJ2-1; TRBD1 matches 11 bases. The CDR3 bases are TGCGCCAGCAGCTTGATTCCCGGGACAGGGGGAATCAATGAGCAGTTCTTC. Translated: CASSLIPGTGGINEQFF.